This T cell receptor (beta chain) was observed in a study of cytomegalovirus exposure and HLA in healthy donors. Study at large: A prior analysis found 95 million to 140 million unique TCR beta sequences from some 190 million T cells. The Caucasian-associated ancestry cluster held roughly 80% of 398 genotyped donors.

PCR primers comprised 60 Vbeta and 13 Jbeta primers. Method: immunoSEQ multiplex PCR; TCRdb's copy keeps in-frame clones and lacks some. Of just over 150,000 clones in the sample, approximately 80% were seen once. Per germline, CDR1 SEHNR and CDR2 FQNEAQ (reference sequence). V was pared by 3 bases and J by 12 bases, with 12 bases of the junction left unmatched. This CDR3 spans 16 amino acids. Study results and limitations: Rare TCR sequences dominated, though some public TCRs recurred in many donors. CMV antigen specificity of a few CMV-associated chains was confirmed in vitro.

Note on this clone: What it recognizes is unknown.

The sequenced material came from PBMCs. V usage is TRBV7-9 and J usage is TRBJ2-5; the match to TRBD2 covers 14 bases. The TCR originated in a young man in good health and CMV-seronegative. CDR3 amino acids: CASSFVPGLAGDEEYF. The CDR3 region has the DNA TGTGCCAGCAGCTTCGTGCCGGGACTAGCGGGAGATGAAGAGTACTTC.